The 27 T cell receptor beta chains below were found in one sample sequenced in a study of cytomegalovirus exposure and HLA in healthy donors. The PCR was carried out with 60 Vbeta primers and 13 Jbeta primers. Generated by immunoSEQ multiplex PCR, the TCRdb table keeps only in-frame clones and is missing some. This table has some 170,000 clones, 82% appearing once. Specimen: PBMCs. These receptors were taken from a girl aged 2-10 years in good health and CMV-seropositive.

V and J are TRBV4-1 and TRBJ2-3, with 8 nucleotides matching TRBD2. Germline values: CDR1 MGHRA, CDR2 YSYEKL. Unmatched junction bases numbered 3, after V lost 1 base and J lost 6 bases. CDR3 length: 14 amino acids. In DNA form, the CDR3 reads TGCGCCAGCAGCCAAGGCGGGAGGACGGATACGCAGTATTTT. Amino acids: CASSQGGRTDTQYF.

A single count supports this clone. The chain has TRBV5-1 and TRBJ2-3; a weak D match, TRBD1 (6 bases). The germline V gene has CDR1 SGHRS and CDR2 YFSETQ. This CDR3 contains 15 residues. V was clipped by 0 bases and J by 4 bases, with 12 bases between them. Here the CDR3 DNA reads TGCGCCAGCAGCTTGGGGACAGACCCCCCAGATACGCAGTATTTT. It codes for CASSLGTDPPDTQYF.

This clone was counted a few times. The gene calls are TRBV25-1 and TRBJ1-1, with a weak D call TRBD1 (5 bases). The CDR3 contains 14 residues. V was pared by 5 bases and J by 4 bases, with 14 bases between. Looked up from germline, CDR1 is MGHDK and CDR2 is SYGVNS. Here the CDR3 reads CASSLGGGSTEAFF. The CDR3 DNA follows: TGTGCCAGCAGTTTGGGGGGAGGGAGCACTGAAGCTTTCTTT.

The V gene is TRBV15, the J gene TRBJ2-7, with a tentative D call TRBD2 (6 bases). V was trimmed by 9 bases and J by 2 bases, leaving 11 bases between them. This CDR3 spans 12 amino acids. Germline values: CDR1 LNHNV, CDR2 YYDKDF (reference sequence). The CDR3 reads CATGTGAYEQYF. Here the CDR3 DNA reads TGTGCCACGGGGACGGGAGCCTACGAGCAGTACTTC.

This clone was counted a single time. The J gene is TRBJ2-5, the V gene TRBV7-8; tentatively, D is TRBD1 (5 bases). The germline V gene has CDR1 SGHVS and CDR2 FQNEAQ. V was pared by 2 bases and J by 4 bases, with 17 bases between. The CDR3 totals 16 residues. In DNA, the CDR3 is TGTGCCAGCAGCTTATCCAGGATTAATAGGGGAGAGACCCAGTACTTC. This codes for CASSLSRINRGETQYF.

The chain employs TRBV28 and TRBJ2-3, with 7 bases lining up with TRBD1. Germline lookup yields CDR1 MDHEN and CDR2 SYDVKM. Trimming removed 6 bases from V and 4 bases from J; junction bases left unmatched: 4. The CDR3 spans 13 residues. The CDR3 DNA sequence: TGTGCCAGCAGACAGGGGAATCCAGATACGCAGTATTTT. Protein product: CASRQGNPDTQYF.

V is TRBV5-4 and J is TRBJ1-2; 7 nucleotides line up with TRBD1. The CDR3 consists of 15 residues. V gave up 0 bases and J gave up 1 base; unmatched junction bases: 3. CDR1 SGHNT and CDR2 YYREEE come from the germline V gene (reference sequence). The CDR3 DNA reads TGTGCCAGCAGCTTGGTGGGGACAGTTAACTATGGCTACACCTTC. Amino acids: CASSLVGTVNYGYTF.

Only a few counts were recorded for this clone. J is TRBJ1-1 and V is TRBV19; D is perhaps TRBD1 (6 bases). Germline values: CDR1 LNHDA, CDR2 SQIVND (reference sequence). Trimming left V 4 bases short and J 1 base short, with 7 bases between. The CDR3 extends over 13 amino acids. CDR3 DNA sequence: TGTGCCAGTAGTACAGGGGAGAACACTGAAGCTTTCTTT. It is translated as CASSTGENTEAFF. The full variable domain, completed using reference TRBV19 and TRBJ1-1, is DGGITQSPKYLFRKEGQNVTLSCEQNLNHDAMYWYRQDPGQGLRLIYYSQIVNDFQKGDIAEGYSVSREKKESFPLTVTSAQKNPTAFYLCASSTGENTEAFFGQGTRLTVV.

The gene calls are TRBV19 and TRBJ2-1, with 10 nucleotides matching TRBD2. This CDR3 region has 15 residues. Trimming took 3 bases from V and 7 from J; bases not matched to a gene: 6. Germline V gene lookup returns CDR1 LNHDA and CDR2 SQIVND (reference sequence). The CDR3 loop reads CASSMSSGSGNEQFF. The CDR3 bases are TGTGCCAGTAGTATGTCTAGCGGGAGCGGTAATGAGCAGTTCTTC.

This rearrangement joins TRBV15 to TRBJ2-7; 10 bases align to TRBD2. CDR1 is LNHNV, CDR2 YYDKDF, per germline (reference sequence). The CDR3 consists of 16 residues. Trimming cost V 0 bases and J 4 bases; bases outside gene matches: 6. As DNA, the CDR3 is TGTGCCACCAGCAGAGACGAGCGGGAGGGCCAATACGAGCAGTACTTC. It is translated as CATSRDEREGQYEQYF. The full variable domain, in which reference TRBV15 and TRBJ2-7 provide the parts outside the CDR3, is DAMVIQNPRYQVTQFGKPVTLSCSQTLNHNVMYWYQQKSSQAPKLLFHYYDKDFNNEADTPDNFQSRRPNTSFCFLDIRSPGLGDTAMYLCATSRDEREGQYEQYFGPGTRLTVT.

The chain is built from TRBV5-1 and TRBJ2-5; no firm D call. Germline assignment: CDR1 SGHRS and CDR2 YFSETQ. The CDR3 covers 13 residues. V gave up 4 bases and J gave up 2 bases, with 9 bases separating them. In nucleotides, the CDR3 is TGCGCCAGCAGCGCTCAGTTACAAGAGACCCAGTACTTC. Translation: CASSAQLQETQYF.

The CDR3 region is CASGRLDTRSYEQYF. The CDR3 nucleotides are TGTGCCAGCGGTCGATTGGACACCCGCTCCTACGAGCAGTACTTC. This chain connects TRBV28 to TRBJ2-7; D is possibly TRBD1 (5 bases). Per the germline V gene, CDR1 is MDHEN and CDR2 is SYDVKM. This CDR3 is built from 15 residues. Trimming pared 8 bases from V and 0 bases from J, leaving 17 bases between.

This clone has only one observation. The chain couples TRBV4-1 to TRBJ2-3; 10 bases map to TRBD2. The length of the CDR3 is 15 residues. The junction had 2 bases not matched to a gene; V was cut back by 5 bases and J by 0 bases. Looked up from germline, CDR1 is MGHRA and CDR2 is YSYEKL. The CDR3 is CASSALAGSTDTQYF. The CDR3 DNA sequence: TGCGCCAGCAGCGCACTAGCGGGAAGCACAGATACGCAGTATTTT.

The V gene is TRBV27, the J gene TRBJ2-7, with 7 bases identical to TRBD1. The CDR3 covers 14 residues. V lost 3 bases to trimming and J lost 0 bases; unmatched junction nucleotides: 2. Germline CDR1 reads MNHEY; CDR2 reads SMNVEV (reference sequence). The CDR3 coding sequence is TGTGCCAGCAGTTTGACAGGGAGCTCCTACGAGCAGTACTTC. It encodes CASSLTGSSYEQYF.

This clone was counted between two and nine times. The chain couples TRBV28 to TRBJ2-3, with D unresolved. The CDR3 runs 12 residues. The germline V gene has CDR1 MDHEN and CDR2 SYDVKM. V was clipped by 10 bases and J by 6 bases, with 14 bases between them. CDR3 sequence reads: CATLSSSDTQYF. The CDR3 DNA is TGTGCCACCCTAAGTAGTAGCGATACGCAGTATTTT.

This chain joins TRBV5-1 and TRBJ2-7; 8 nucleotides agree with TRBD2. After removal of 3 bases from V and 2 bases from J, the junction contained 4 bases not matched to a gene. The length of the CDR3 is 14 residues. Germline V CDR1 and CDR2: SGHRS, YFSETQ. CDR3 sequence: CASSSSAGAYEQYF. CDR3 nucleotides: TGCGCCAGCAGCTCATCAGCGGGGGCCTACGAGCAGTACTTC.

The CDR3 loop reads CASILATGGAGGYTF. In DNA, the CDR3 is TGTGCCAGCATCCTTGCGACAGGGGGCGCAGGCGGCTACACCTTC. The chain uses TRBV5-6 and TRBJ1-2, with 10 bases matching TRBD1. Per germline, CDR1 SGHDT and CDR2 YYEEEE. V was pared by 6 bases and J by 8 bases, with 13 bases of the junction left unmatched. This CDR3 is 15 amino acids long. The full variable domain, its missing parts supplied by reference TRBV5-6 and TRBJ1-2, is DAGVTQSPTHLIKTRGQQVTLRCSPKSGHDTVSWYQQALGQGPQFIFQYYEEEERQRGNFPDRFSGHQFPNYSSELNVNALLLGDSALYLCASILATGGAGGYTFGSGTRLTVV.

In nucleotides, the CDR3 is TGCGCCAGCAGCTTGTCAGGGGCGCACTCCTACGAGCAGTACTTC. Translation: CASSLSGAHSYEQYF. V usage is TRBV5-1 and J usage is TRBJ2-7; the D gene is possibly TRBD1 (6 bases). In germline, CDR1 is SGHRS, CDR2 YFSETQ. The CDR3 is 15 amino acids. V shed 1 base and J shed 0 bases, with 11 bases lying between them.

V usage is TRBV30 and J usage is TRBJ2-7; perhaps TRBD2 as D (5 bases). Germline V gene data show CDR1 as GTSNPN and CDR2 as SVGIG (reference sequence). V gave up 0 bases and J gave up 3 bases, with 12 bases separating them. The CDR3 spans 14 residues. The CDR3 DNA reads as TGTGCCTGGAGTGTAGGTAGGAGGTACTACGAGCAGTACTTC. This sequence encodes CAWSVGRRYYEQYF.

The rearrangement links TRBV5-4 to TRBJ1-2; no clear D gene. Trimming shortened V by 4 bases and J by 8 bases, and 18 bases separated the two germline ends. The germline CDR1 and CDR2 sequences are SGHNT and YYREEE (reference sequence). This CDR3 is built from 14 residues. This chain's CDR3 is CASSPETRPTGYTF. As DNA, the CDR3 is TGTGCCAGCAGCCCGGAAACACGACCGACAGGCTACACCTTC.

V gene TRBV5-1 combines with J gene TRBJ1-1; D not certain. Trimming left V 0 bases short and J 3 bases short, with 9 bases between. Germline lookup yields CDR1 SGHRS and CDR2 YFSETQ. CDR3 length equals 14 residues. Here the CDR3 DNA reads TGCGCCAGCAGCTTGGGAGGGTTCGACACTGAAGCTTTCTTT. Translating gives CASSLGGFDTEAFF.

The CDR3 spells CASSSGAEEQYF. The CDR3 DNA reads as TGCGCCAGCAGCTCAGGGGCGGAGGAGCAGTACTTC. The rearrangement links TRBV5-1 to TRBJ2-7; tentative D call: TRBD1 (6 bases). Germline loops: CDR1 SGHRS, CDR2 YFSETQ. With 3 bases removed from V and 7 bases from J, the gap between germline ends came to 11 bases. The CDR3 has 12 amino acids.

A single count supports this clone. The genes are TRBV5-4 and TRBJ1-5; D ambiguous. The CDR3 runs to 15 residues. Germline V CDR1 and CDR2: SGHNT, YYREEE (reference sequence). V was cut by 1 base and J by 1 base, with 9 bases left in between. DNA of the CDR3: TGTGCCAGCAGCTTGCGGGTAGACAGCAATCAGCCCCAGCATTTT. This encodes CASSLRVDSNQPQHF.

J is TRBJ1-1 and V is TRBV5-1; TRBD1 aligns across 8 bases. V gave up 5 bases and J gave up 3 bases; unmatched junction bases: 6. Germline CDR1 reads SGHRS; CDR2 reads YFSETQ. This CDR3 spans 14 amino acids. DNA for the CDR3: TGCGCCAGCAGGTCCGGGACAGGTGACACTGAAGCTTTCTTT. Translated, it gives CASRSGTGDTEAFF.

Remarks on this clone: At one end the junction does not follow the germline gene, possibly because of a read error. The CDR3 coding sequence is TGTGCTAGCAGCCCTTCTAGCACAGATACGCAGTATTTT. Protein product: CASSPSSTDTQYF. The chain combines TRBV7-7 with TRBJ2-3; D is ambiguous. The CDR3 consists of 13 residues. From germline, CDR1 is SSHAT and CDR2 FNYEAQ (reference sequence). The full variable domain, completed using reference TRBV7-7 and TRBJ2-3, is GAGVSQSPRYKVTKRGQDVTLRCDPISSHATLYWYQQALGQGPEFLTYFNYEAQPDKSGLPSDRFSAERPEGSISTLTIQRTEQRDSAMYRCASSPSSTDTQYFGPGTRLTVL.

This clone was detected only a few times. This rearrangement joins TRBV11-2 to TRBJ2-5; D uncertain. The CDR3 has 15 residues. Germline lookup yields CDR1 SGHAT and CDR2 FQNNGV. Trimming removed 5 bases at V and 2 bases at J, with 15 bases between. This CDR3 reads CASSRMERRQETQYF. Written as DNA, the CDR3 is TGTGCCAGCAGCCGTATGGAGAGACGACAAGAGACCCAGTACTTC.

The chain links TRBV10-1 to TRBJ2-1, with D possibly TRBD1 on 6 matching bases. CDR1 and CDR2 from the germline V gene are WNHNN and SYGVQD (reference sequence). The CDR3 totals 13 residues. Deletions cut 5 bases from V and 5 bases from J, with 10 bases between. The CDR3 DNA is TGCGCCAGCAGTTCAAACAGGGACAATGAGCAGTTCTTC. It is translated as CASSSNRDNEQFF.